The rows below give T cell receptor beta chains drawn from one sample of a study of CD8 T cells in Susac syndrome. Each CDR3 protein gets one entry after TCRdb re-called the immunoSEQ multiplex PCR reads with MiXCR. Among hundreds of thousands of distinct CDR3 sequences listed, approximately 92% were seen once. Sequenced sample: CD4+ T cells from PBMCs. The receptors were gathered from a human donor with multiple sclerosis. The CDR3 runs from the conserved cysteine through the conserved F or W. The D gene is left open where the match is weak. Clone size is not always given. Where it is, it says once, few, many or a class for expanded clones.

>TRBD1|TRBV29-1|.|TRBJ1-1
TGCAGCGTTTCAGGGGGAAAAACTGAAGCTTTCTTT
CSVSGGKTEAFF
>.|TRBV3-1|once|TRBJ2-1
TGTGCCAGCAGCCAAGCTAGGGGGGCTATATACAATGAGCAGTTCTTC
CASSQARGAIYNEQFF
>.|TRBV12-3/TRBV12-4|few|TRBJ2-5
TGTGCCAGCAGTTTGCGGAGGCAAGAGACCCAGTACTTC
CASSLRRQETQYF
>.|TRBV25-1|.|TRBJ1-6
TGTGCCAGCAGTGAATCTTGGAGACCAAATTCACCCCTCCACTTT
CASSESWRPNSPLHF
>TRBD1|TRBV11-2|.|TRBJ2-7
TGTGCCAGCAGCTTAGATCGCACAGGGGGCGACGAGCAGTACTTC
CASSLDRTGGDEQYF
>.|TRBV3-1|.|TRBJ2-5
TGTGCCAGCAGCCAAGATGCAGGGTCCGGGTCAGAGACCCAGTACTTC
CASSQDAGSGSETQYF
>TRBD2|TRBV7-6|.|TRBJ2-3
TGTGCCAGCAGCCCCGGACTAGCGGGAGGGCTGGGAGATACGCAGTATTTT
CASSPGLAGGLGDTQYF
>TRBD2|TRBV5-1|.|TRBJ2-3
TGCGCCAGCCGGCGGGGACTAGCGGCGGCCGGTACGCAGTATTTT
CASRRGLAAAGTQYF
>.|TRBV27|.|TRBJ2-3
TGTGCCAGCAGTTTACTGAGGAGCACAGATACGCAGTATTTT
CASSLLRSTDTQYF
>.|TRBV18|.|TRBJ1-3
TGTGCCAGCTCACTAGGGGTCATCTCTGGAAACACCATATATTTT
CASSLGVISGNTIYF
>.|TRBV5-1|.|TRBJ2-7
TGCGCCAGCAGCTTGGGGGGGGCCTCGGGCGAGCAGTACTTC
CASSLGGASGEQYF
>.|TRBV6-7|.|TRBJ1-5
TGTGGGGGGATACAGCGTCGTAGCAATCAGCCCCAGCATTTT
CGGIQRRSNQPQHF
>.|TRBV5-1|.|TRBJ2-4
TGCGCCAGCAGCACCGGCCTAGCCAAAAACATTCAGTACTTC
CASSTGLAKNIQYF
>TRBD1|TRBV3-1|few|TRBJ1-5
TGTGCCAGCAGCCAAGGACAGGGGGCGGGACAGCCCCAGCATTTT
CASSQGQGAGQPQHF
>TRBD2|TRBV7-3|.|TRBJ2-5
TGTGCCAGCAGCCTGGGACTAGCGGGAGGGCCGCTGGAGACCCAGTACTTC
CASSLGLAGGPLETQYF
>.|TRBV4-1|.|TRBJ2-2
TGCGCCAGCAGCTCAACCCCAGGGGAACACCCCGGGGAGCTGTTTTTT
CASSSTPGEHPGELFF
>.|TRBV12-3/TRBV12-4|.|TRBJ1-1
TGTGCCAGCAGGGGGGCGACGGCCACTGAAGCTTTCTTT
CASRGATATEAFF
>TRBD1|TRBV6-5|.|TRBJ1-2
TGTGCCAGCAGAGACACCGGGACAGCCTATGGCTACACCTTC
CASRDTGTAYGYTF
>TRBD1|TRBV20-1|once|TRBJ1-1
TGCAGTGCTAGAGGTCAGGGGGCATTCGACACTGAAGCTTTCTTT
CSARGQGAFDTEAFF
>.|TRBV7-9|.|TRBJ2-4
TGTGCCAGCAGCTTAGGGGAAGGGGGGGTAGCCAAAAACATTCAGTACTTC
CASSLGEGGVAKNIQYF
>TRBD2|TRBV28|.|TRBJ2-6
TGTGCCAGCAGTCCGCGGGGGGGTATGGGATCTGGGGCCAACGTCCTGACTTTC
CASSPRGGMGSGANVLTF
>TRBD1|TRBV6-2/TRBV6-3|.|TRBJ1-2
TGTGCCAGCAGCTCACAGGGGCGCGCCTATGGCTACACCTTC
CASSSQGRAYGYTF
>.|TRBV5-1|.|TRBJ2-1
TGCGCCAGCAGCTTGAGCAGCGGATCCTACAATGAGCAGTTCTTC
CASSLSSGSYNEQFF
>TRBD1|TRBV5-1|.|TRBJ2-7
TGCGCCAGCAGCTTGGGGACAGGGGACATCGACGAGCAGTACTTC
CASSLGTGDIDEQYF
>TRBD1|TRBV29-1|.|TRBJ2-1
TGCAGCCTCGATACAGGGGGCCACAATGAGCAGTTCTTC
CSLDTGGHNEQFF
>TRBD2|TRBV18|.|TRBJ2-7
TGTGCCAGCTCACCGACTAGCGGGGCCTACGAGCAGTACTTC
CASSPTSGAYEQYF
>.|TRBV7-2|once|TRBJ1-1
TGTGCCAGCAGCTTAGCGCACAACATGAACACTGAAGCTTTCTTT
CASSLAHNMNTEAFF
>TRBD1|TRBV6-6|.|TRBJ1-2
TGTGCCAGCAGTTCCACTTTCACAGGGGTCCTCTATGGCTACACCTTC
CASSSTFTGVLYGYTF
>.|TRBV3-1|few|TRBJ1-5
TGTGCCAGCAGCCGAGGGGCAGGGGGCAATCAGCCCCAGCATTTT
CASSRGAGGNQPQHF
>.|TRBV19|.|TRBJ1-2
TGTGCCAGTAGTTTTGGACGGAGGCGGAACTATGGCTACACCTTC
CASSFGRRRNYGYTF
>.|TRBV30|.|TRBJ2-5
TGTGCCTGGGGGGGGTCCCAGGGGGGTCGGGAGACCCAGTACTTC
CAWGGSQGGRETQYF
>.|TRBV7-2|.|TRBJ2-5
TGTGCCAGCAGCCAGGGACTTTGGGAGACCCAGTACTTC
CASSQGLWETQYF
>TRBD2|TRBV7-9|.|TRBJ2-1
TGTGCCAGCAGCTTGGTAGCGGGAGGGAGCGGCAATGAGCAGTTCTTC
CASSLVAGGSGNEQFF
>.|TRBV15|.|TRBJ2-5
TGTGCCACCAGCAGAGATTTAGGGACCCAGTACTTC
CATSRDLGTQYF
>TRBD2|TRBV25-1|.|TRBJ2-1
TGTGCCAGCAGCCTAATGGGACTAACTAACTTTTACAATGAGCAGTTCTTC
CASSLMGLTNFYNEQFF
>.|TRBV3-1|once|TRBJ2-4
TGTGCCAGCAGCCAACCCGAGGGGGTAGCCAAAAACATTCAGTACTTC
CASSQPEGVAKNIQYF
>TRBD2|TRBV27|.|TRBJ2-3
TGTGCCAGCAGTTCAAGCGGGAGGCAGTATTTT
CASSSSGRQYF
>.|TRBV24-1|.|TRBJ1-1
TGTGCCACCAGTGATCGGGCCCATGAAGCTTTCTTT
CATSDRAHEAFF
>.|TRBV9|.|TRBJ2-5
TGTGCCAGCTCGAGGGGCGGGGTACGGAACCAAGAGACCCAGTACTTC
CASSRGGVRNQETQYF
>TRBD1|TRBV6-5|.|TRBJ1-3
TGTGCCAGCAGTTACCGACAGGGATCCTCCGTAGGCGGAAACACCATATATTTT
CASSYRQGSSVGGNTIYF
>.|TRBV29-1|.|TRBJ2-2
TGCAGCGCCTCCCACAGGGCAAACACCGGGGAGCTGTTTTTT
CSASHRANTGELFF
>TRBD2|TRBV20-1|.|TRBJ2-1
TGCAGTGCTAGTACCGCGGGAGATGAGCAGTTCTTC
CSASTAGDEQFF
>TRBD1|TRBV18|.|TRBJ1-1
TGTGCCAGCTCTCCAATCCTTCAGGGGGCCGGAGGATCGGCTTTCTTT
CASSPILQGAGGSAFF
>.|TRBV12-3/TRBV12-4|.|TRBJ1-5
TGTGCCAGCAGGCTTGAGGGGAGAGGCAATCAGCCCCAGCATTTT
CASRLEGRGNQPQHF
>TRBD2|TRBV29-1|.|TRBJ2-2
TGCAGCGTCCGCCGAGGGACTAGCTTCGCCGGGGAGCTGTTTTTT
CSVRRGTSFAGELFF
>TRBD2|TRBV13|.|TRBJ2-1
TGTGCCAGCAGCACGGGACTAGCGGGCCTAGGGCAGTTCTTC
CASSTGLAGLGQFF
>TRBD1|TRBV11-2|.|TRBJ2-7
TGTGCCAGCAGCTTACTGACAGGGGGCATCTACGAGCAGTACTTC
CASSLLTGGIYEQYF
>.|TRBV12-3/TRBV12-4|.|TRBJ2-7
TGTGCCAGCAGTTTAGGTGGGGGGCCGACCTACGAGCAGTACTTC
CASSLGGGPTYEQYF
>TRBD1|TRBV7-8|.|TRBJ1-3
TGTGCCAGCAGCTTAAGAGGGACAGGTTACTCTGGAAACACCATATATTTT
CASSLRGTGYSGNTIYF
>.|TRBV18|.|TRBJ1-4
TGTGCCAGCTCATCTAGGGACGGGTCAACTAATGAAAAACTGTTTTTT
CASSSRDGSTNEKLFF